This TCR beta chain emerged from a study of cytomegalovirus exposure and HLA in healthy donors. Germline lookup yields CDR1 SEHNR and CDR2 FQNEAQ (reference sequence). This CDR3 has 13 amino acids. Losses at the gene ends were 5 bases for V and 10 bases for J; bases not matched to a gene: 5. Generated by immunoSEQ multiplex PCR, the TCRdb table keeps only in-frame clones and is missing some. Of some 170,000 clones in the sample, 86% were seen once. This chain joins TRBV7-9 and TRBJ1-6; the match to TRBD1 covers 7 bases. The sequenced material came from PBMCs. This TCR came from a man in his late teens or twenties in good health and CMV-seropositive. CDR3 nucleotide sequence: TGTGCCAGCAGCGCCCGACAGGGATCACCCCTCCACTTT. Its translation: CASSARQGSPLHF.